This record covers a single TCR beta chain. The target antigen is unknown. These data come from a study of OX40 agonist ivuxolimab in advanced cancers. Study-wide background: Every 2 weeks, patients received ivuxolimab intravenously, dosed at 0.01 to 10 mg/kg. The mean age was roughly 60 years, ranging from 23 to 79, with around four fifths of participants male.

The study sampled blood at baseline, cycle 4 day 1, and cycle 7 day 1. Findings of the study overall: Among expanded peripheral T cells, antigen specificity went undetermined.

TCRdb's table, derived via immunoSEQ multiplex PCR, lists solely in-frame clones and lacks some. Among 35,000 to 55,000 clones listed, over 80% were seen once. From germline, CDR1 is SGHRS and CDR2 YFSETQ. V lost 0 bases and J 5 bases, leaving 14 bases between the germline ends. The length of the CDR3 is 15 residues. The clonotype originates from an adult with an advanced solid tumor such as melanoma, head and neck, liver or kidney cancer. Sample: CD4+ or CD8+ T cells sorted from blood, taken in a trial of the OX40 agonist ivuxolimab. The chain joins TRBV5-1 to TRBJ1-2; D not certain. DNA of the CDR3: TGCGCCAGCAGCTTGGATTATGGGGTTGGTTATGGCTACACCTTC. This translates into CASSLDYGVGYGYTF.